Each of the 8 T cell receptor beta chains below was sequenced from the same sample in a study of Graves' ophthalmopathy and Graves' hyperthyroidism listed by TCRdb under 2018. Sequenced on an Illumina HiSeq 2000. For repertoire sequencing, TCR beta CDR3 regions were amplified from RNA transcripts. HTBI primers and the Qiagen OneStep RT-PCR kit were used in a first-round RT-PCR, which was followed by a second-round multiplex PCR, size selection and purification. TCRdb reanalyzed the raw reads on its own, using fastp at Q25 for trimming and MiXCR for clone calling, and kept in-frame beta chains. One record per CDR3 amino acid sequence lists the most common genes and DNA. This sample holds 13,000 to 15,000 distinct CDR3 sequences; roughly 50% were observed only once. 45% of the sample goes to the ten largest clones. Sequenced: peripheral blood. The receptor set was obtained from a woman aged 25 to 45 with Graves' ophthalmopathy. Donor details come from another sample of the same person, matched by shared clones.

This clonotype was detected only once. The chain couples TRBV29-1 to TRBJ2-1; TRBD2 matches 7 bases. Looked up from germline, CDR1 is SQVTM and CDR2 is ANQGSEA. Trimming at V came to 5 bases and at J to 5 bases, leaving 15 bases not matched to a gene. This CDR3 region has 16 residues. The chain's CDR3 is CSVPSLGSGLDNEQFF. The CDR3 coding sequence is TGCAGCGTTCCCTCGTTGGGTAGCGGGCTGGACAATGAGCAGTTCTTC.

The J gene is TRBJ2-7, the V gene TRBV7-9; tentatively, D is TRBD1 or TRBD2 (6 bases each). Per germline, CDR1 SEHNR and CDR2 FQNEAQ (reference sequence). This CDR3 is 15 amino acids long. V lost 2 bases and J lost 0, with 11 bases in between. This CDR3 is CASSLWGAGSYEQYF. The CDR3 DNA reads as TGTGCCAGCAGCTTATGGGGGGCCGGCTCCTACGAGCAGTACTTC.

The V gene is TRBV7-9, the J gene TRBJ2-7; tentative D call: TRBD2 (5 bases). Germline V gene sequence: CDR1 SEHNR, CDR2 FQNEAQ (reference sequence). The germline V and J ends were trimmed by 4 bases and 4 bases, with 20 bases remaining between them. The CDR3 has 16 amino acids. CDR3 DNA sequence: TGTGCCAGCAGCTCGACCGCGGGCGAGCCGTCTTACGAGCAGTACTTC. It codes for CASSSTAGEPSYEQYF.

This clonotype is medium-sized by share. CDR3 amino acids: CASSPQETQYF. DNA of the CDR3: TGTGCCAGCAGCCCCCAAGAGACCCAGTACTTC. The chain recombines TRBV7-2 with TRBJ2-5; D not certain. Germline CDR1 and CDR2: SGHTA and FQGNSA. The CDR3 is made up of 11 amino acids. With 5 bases removed from V and 1 base from J, the gap between germline ends came to 2 bases.

This clonotype turned up a few times. The gene calls are TRBV7-3 and TRBJ2-3, with 12 bases that match TRBD2. This CDR3 region has 14 residues. Germline V gene sequence: CDR1 SGHTA, CDR2 FQGTGA. The V segment lost 5 bases and the J segment 4 bases; nucleotides outside the gene matches: 1. CDR3 sequence: CASSPSGRADTQYF. CDR3 nucleotides: TGTGCCAGCAGCCCTAGCGGGAGGGCAGATACGCAGTATTTT.

Relative to its sample, this clonotype is medium-sized. This chain connects TRBV2 to TRBJ2-2; TRBD2 matches 8 bases. After removal of 7 bases from V and 7 bases from J, the junction contained 5 bases not matched to a gene. CDR3 length: 13 residues. Germline V gene sequence: CDR1 SNHLY, CDR2 FYNNEI. In DNA, the CDR3 is TGTGCCAGCACCGGGAGGGCCGTCGGGGAGCTGTTTTTT. Translation gives CASTGRAVGELFF. The full variable domain, completed using reference TRBV2 and TRBJ2-2, is EPEVTQTPSHQVTQMGQEVILRCVPISNHLYFYWYRQILGQKVEFLVSFYNNEISEKSEIFDDQFSVERPDGSNFTLKIRSTKLEDSAMYFCASTGRAVGELFFGEGSRLTVL.

This chain links TRBV27 with TRBJ2-2, with D unresolved. From germline, CDR1 is MNHEY and CDR2 SMNVEV (reference sequence). This CDR3 spans 13 amino acids. Trimming removed 4 bases from V and 1 base from J, with 4 bases in between. CDR3 nucleotides: TGTGCCAGCAGTTCCCTGAACACCGGGGAGCTGTTTTTT. Translated, it gives CASSSLNTGELFF.

The chain combines TRBV5-1 with TRBJ1-5, with 10 positions matching TRBD1. This CDR3 has 15 residues. V lost 2 bases and J lost 5; bases outside the gene matches: 4. In germline, CDR1 is SGHRS, CDR2 YFSETQ. In DNA form, the CDR3 reads TGCGCCAGCAGCTTTGGGACAGGGGTTCATCAGCCCCAGCATTTT. Amino acid sequence: CASSFGTGVHQPQHF.